This T cell receptor beta chain was captured in a study of T cells in Graves' hyperthyroidism and ophthalmopathy. Study-wide results and limits: From stable hyperthyroidism, ophthalmopathy was separated by a 13 V-J model.

Uncontrolled infection, other autoimmune disease, pregnancy and lactation each barred patients from inclusion. Trimming removed 6 bases from V and 10 bases from J, with 24 bases in between. This CDR3 is built from 15 residues. Looked up from germline, CDR1 is SEHNR and CDR2 is FQNEAQ (reference sequence). RNA transcripts were the template for amplifying TCR beta CDR3 regions. HTBI primers drove first-round RT-PCR of the TCR CDR3. TCRdb called the multiplex PCR reads again in MiXCR, with one record for every CDR3 protein. Here the sample spans around 450,000 distinct CDR3 sequences, about a sixth being singletons. A remark on this clonotype: Its specificity is not known.

This clonotype was obtained from a woman aged 18-29 years with Graves' hyperthyroidism. The chain couples TRBV7-9 to TRBJ1-2; D ambiguous. The sequencing input was blood. The CDR3, as DNA: TGTGCCAGCAGTCCCTTGGGTGGGCTGAGCTTTGTCTACACCTTC. This codes for CASSPLGGLSFVYTF.